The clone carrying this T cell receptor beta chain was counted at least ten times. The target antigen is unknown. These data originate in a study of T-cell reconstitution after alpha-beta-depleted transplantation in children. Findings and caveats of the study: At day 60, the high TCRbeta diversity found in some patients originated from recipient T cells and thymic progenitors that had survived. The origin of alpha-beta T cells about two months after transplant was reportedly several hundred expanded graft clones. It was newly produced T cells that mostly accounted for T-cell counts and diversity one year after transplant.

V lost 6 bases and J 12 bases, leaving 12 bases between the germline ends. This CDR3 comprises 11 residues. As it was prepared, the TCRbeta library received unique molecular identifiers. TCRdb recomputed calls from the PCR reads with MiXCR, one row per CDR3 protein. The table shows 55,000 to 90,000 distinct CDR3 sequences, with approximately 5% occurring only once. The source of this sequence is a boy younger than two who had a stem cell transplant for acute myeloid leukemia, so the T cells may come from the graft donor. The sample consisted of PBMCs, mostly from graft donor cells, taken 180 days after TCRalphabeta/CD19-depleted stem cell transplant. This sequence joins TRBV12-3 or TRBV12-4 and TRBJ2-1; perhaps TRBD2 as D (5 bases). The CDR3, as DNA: TGTGCCAGCAGCTCCCGACTACGGCAGTTCTTC. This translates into CASSSRLRQFF.